This entry describes one T cell receptor beta chain. Germline V gene data show CDR1 as SGHDN and CDR2 as FVKESK. The CDR3 loop spans 16 amino acids. The ends lost 1 base at V and 4 bases at J; junction bases unmatched: 2. The data originate from a study of blood T cell repertoires in COVID-19. Across the study: COVID-19 samples collected from the United States, Italy and Spain covered acute and convalescent phases. The analysed material was cDNA or gDNA that came from T cells, B-cell-depleted T cells, or PBMCs.

Resolution of symptoms, clearance, or two negative PCRs was present in recovered Cohort 3 donors. Only in-frame clones appear in the TCRdb table, and some are missing; sequencing was by immunoSEQ multiplex PCR. The sample has about 280,000 clones; roughly 87% are singletons. The specimen was PBMCs or T cells enriched from blood (not recorded which). The TCR comes from a woman between 40 and 50 years old who had recovered from COVID-19. The chain couples TRBV14 to TRBJ2-1; 12 bases match TRBD2. The CDR3 DNA reads as TGTGCCAGCAGCCAAGGGACTAGCGGGACATACAATGAGCAGTTCTTC. It yields the protein CASSQGTSGTYNEQFF. Using reference TRBV14 and TRBJ2-1 for the parts outside the CDR3, the full variable domain is EAGVTQFPSHSVIEKGQTVTLRCDPISGHDNLYWYRRVMGKEIKFLLHFVKESKQDESGMPNNRFLAERTGGTYSTLKVQPAELEDSGVYFCASSQGTSGTYNEQFFGPGTRLTVL.